This entry concerns a single T cell receptor (beta chain). This CDR3 is 15 amino acids long. Unmatched junction bases numbered 12, after V lost 9 bases and J lost 3 bases. Germline CDR1 reads MNHEY; CDR2 reads SVGAGI. Here immunoSEQ multiplex PCR was the method, and the copy in TCRdb shows in-frame clones only, minus some. The sample consists of around 390,000 clones, 87% of them appearing once. Participant age was about 18 to 89 years, and participants resided in around 24 US areas. The data were taken from a study of blood T cell repertoires in COVID-19. Sample: PBMCs or T cells enriched from blood (not recorded which). The source of this sequence is a woman between 50 and 59 years old who had recovered from COVID-19. The rearrangement links TRBV6-5 to TRBJ2-3; TRBD2 matches at 7 bases. In nucleotides, the CDR3 is TGTGCCAGTAAACGAGGGACTATCACTACAGATACGCAGTATTTT. It is translated as CASKRGTITTDTQYF.